This T cell receptor (beta chain) was sequenced in a study of T cell responses to AZD1222 COVID-19 vaccine. The CDR3 runs 15 residues. Trimming took off 0 bases at V and 5 bases at J, with 11 bases between the two ends. CDR1 is MNHNY and CDR2 is SVGAGI in the germline V gene (reference sequence). Measured with immunoSEQ multiplex PCR; TCRdb has only the in-frame clones, and not every one. Of approximately 80,000 clones in the sample, approximately 85% were seen once. The rearrangement uses TRBV6-6 and TRBJ1-5; weak D call: TRBD1 (5 bases). This TCR was sampled from an adult who received the AZD1222 COVID-19 vaccine. Material: peripheral blood, obtained 28 days after the second AZD1222 dose. Here the CDR3 DNA reads TGTGCCAGCAGTTACTCGACTCTGACAGATCAGCCCCAGCATTTT. This gives the protein CASSYSTLTDQPQHF.